The 29 T cell receptor beta chains given below trace back to one sample, sequenced in a study of CD8 T cells in ankylosing spondylitis (dated by TCRdb to 2016 to 2017). Study-wide findings and limitations: A TCR beta motif made up of eight or nine highly homologous amino acid variants appeared to be characteristic of blood from ankylosing spondylitis patients.

The library was obtained by 5' RACE. Sequencing took place on an Illumina HiSeq 2500. TCRdb trimmed the raw reads at Q25, called clones with MiXCR and kept productive beta chains. Identical CDR3 protein sequences are pooled into one entry, listed with their most common genes and DNA. The table for this sample lists hundreds of thousands of distinct CDR3 sequences; around 11% of them were counted only once. 0.45% to 0.6% of the sample comes from the top ten. For these receptors, no antigen is known. Sequencing input: blood, either unsorted or a sorted T cell fraction (not recorded which). These receptors were collected from a male donor with ankylosing spondylitis.

In its sample, this clonotype was seen many times. The V and J genes are TRBV7-2 and TRBJ2-1; D may match TRBD1 or TRBD2 (5 bases each). This CDR3 is 14 amino acids long. The germline CDR1 and CDR2 sequences are SGHTA and FQGNSA. Deletions cut 2 bases from V and 10 bases from J, with 15 bases between. CDR3: CASSLMGLAGEQFF. For the CDR3, the DNA is TGTGCCAGCAGCTTAATGGGGCTAGCTGGGGAGCAGTTCTTC.

There are a few counts of this clonotype. V is TRBV12-3 or TRBV12-4 and J is TRBJ2-1; 7 positions match TRBD1. The CDR3 is made up of 13 amino acids. J gave up 6 bases and V 3 bases, and 2 bases lay outside the gene matches. The CDR3 sequence is CASSFYRGNEQFF. The CDR3 DNA reads TGTGCCAGCAGTTTTTACAGGGGCAATGAGCAGTTCTTC.

This clonotype was seen a few times. The V gene is TRBV20-1, the J gene TRBJ1-2; the match to TRBD1 covers 8 bases. This CDR3 spans 12 amino acids. Losses at the gene ends were 2 bases for V and 6 bases for J; bases not matched to a gene: 2. Germline V gene data show CDR1 as DFQATT and CDR2 as SNEGSKA (reference sequence). Here the CDR3 reads CSARTGGNGYTF. The DNA for the CDR3 is TGCAGTGCTAGAACAGGGGGAAATGGCTACACCTTC.

The rearrangement links TRBV7-2 to TRBJ2-5; 8 positions agree with TRBD1. The CDR3 is 15 amino acids. Per germline, CDR1 SGHTA and CDR2 FQGNSA. Trimming took 5 bases from V and 4 from J; bases not matched to a gene: 9. The CDR3 sequence: CASSRTGSLGETQYF. The CDR3 DNA follows: TGTGCCAGCAGCCGGACAGGGTCGCTGGGAGAGACCCAGTACTTC.

This clonotype was picked up a small number of times. The V gene is TRBV2, the J gene TRBJ2-5, with D possibly matching TRBD1 (5 bases). CDR1 is SNHLY, CDR2 FYNNEI, per germline. The V end lost 6 bases, the J end lost 5 bases, and 16 bases lay between the germline ends. The CDR3 has 14 amino acids. The CDR3 spells CASRPTDSAETQYF. DNA of the CDR3: TGTGCCAGCAGACCGACAGACAGCGCCGAGACCCAGTACTTC.

This clonotype appeared a few times. The V gene is TRBV7-9, the J gene TRBJ1-2; D ambiguous. This CDR3 spans 13 amino acids. Germline lookup yields CDR1 SEHNR and CDR2 FQNEAQ (reference sequence). Trimming took off 10 bases at V and 7 bases at J, with 19 bases between the two ends. The CDR3 nucleotides are TGTGCCATCGAACCCAGTGCGACTAGTGGCTACACCTTC. Amino acids: CAIEPSATSGYTF.

This clonotype was seen more than once but under ten times. This chain joins TRBV5-4 and TRBJ2-7; maybe TRBD2 (5 bases). Trimming pared 0 bases from V and 3 bases from J, leaving 10 bases between. Germline assignment: CDR1 SGHNT and CDR2 YYREEE (reference sequence). This CDR3 is 14 amino acids long. CDR3 DNA: TGTGCCAGCAGCTTGGAGGCTAGCCGCTACGAGCAGTACTTC. Translated, it gives CASSLEASRYEQYF.

CDR3: CASSYTRTFNSPLHF. The DNA for the CDR3 is TGTGCCAGCAGTTACACCAGGACCTTTAATTCACCCCTCCACTTT. V and J are TRBV6-2 or TRBV6-3 and TRBJ1-6; D not resolved. The CDR3 is 15 amino acids. The germline V gene encodes CDR1 MNHEY and CDR2 SVGEGT. The ends were cut back, 2 bases at V and 6 bases at J, with 11 bases in the middle.

This clonotype has at least ten counts. This chain links TRBV5-1 with TRBJ2-1; 7 bases map to TRBD2. Germline CDR1 is SGHRS and CDR2 is YFSETQ. The CDR3 has 15 residues. Trimming took 4 bases from V and 4 from J; bases not matched to a gene: 8. The DNA for the CDR3 is TGCGCCAGCAGCGAAGTCGCTAGCGGTTACAATGAGCAGTTCTTC. Translated: CASSEVASGYNEQFF.

The V call is TRBV6-2 or TRBV6-3, the J call TRBJ2-1; D is tentatively TRBD1 or TRBD2 (5 bases each). V gave up 2 bases and J gave up 9 bases, with 14 bases separating them. The CDR3 runs to 14 residues. Germline loops: CDR1 MNHEY, CDR2 SVGEGT. CDR3 in amino acids: CASSYQGEAREQFF. DNA of the CDR3: TGTGCCAGCAGTTACCAGGGAGAGGCTCGTGAGCAGTTCTTC.

This clonotype was observed a handful of times. For the CDR3, the DNA is TGTGCCAGCAGCTCCTACAGGGGCGGCCGCACTGAAGCTTTCTTT. Amino acids: CASSSYRGGRTEAFF. The J gene is TRBJ1-1, the V gene TRBV7-9; TRBD1 agrees at 7 bases. V dropped 4 bases and J dropped 4; count of bases not matched to a gene: 9. This CDR3 spans 15 amino acids. Germline CDR1 SEHNR, CDR2 FQNEAQ (reference sequence).

This chain connects TRBV20-1 to TRBJ2-1; D is uncertain. CDR1 is DFQATT, CDR2 SNEGSKA, per germline (reference sequence). CDR3 length equals 15 residues. Between the trimmed V and J ends, which lost 3 bases and 3 bases, there was a span of 15 bases. Here the CDR3 DNA reads TGCAGTGCTAGTTCCCTTCGGGCCCTCTACAATGAGCAGTTCTTC. Translating gives CSASSLRALYNEQFF.

V gene TRBV18 combines with J gene TRBJ2-7; 9 bases line up with TRBD1. The CDR3 consists of 15 residues. V gave up 3 bases and J gave up 1 base; unmatched junction bases: 4. The V gene's germline CDR1 is KGHSH and CDR2 LQKENI. The CDR3 sequence is CASSPGTGLSYEQYF. The DNA of the CDR3 is TGTGCCAGCTCACCCGGGACAGGGCTTTCCTACGAGCAGTACTTC.

The chain employs TRBV7-6 and TRBJ2-1, with 8 bases fitting TRBD2. CDR1 is SGHVS and CDR2 is FNYEAQ in the germline V gene. V was clipped by 2 bases and J by 2 bases; unmatched bases: 5. CDR3 length equals 16 residues. CDR3 sequence: CASSLRQLAAYNEQFF. In DNA, the CDR3 is TGTGCCAGCAGCTTAAGACAACTAGCGGCCTACAATGAGCAGTTCTTC.

This sequence joins TRBV6-1 and TRBJ2-1; D ambiguous. The germline V gene has CDR1 MNHNS and CDR2 SASEGT. The length of the CDR3 is 14 residues. The V end lost 6 bases, the J end lost 0 bases, and 9 bases lay between the germline ends. The CDR3 DNA reads TGTGCCAGCAGGCCCCCTGGCTCCTACAATGAGCAGTTCTTC. Protein sequence: CASRPPGSYNEQFF.

This clonotype came up a few times. The rearrangement uses TRBV7-3 and TRBJ1-2, with D tentatively TRBD1 (6 bases). CDR1 is SGHTA, CDR2 FQGTGA, per germline. The V and J ends lost 2 bases and 8 bases respectively, with 15 bases between them. CDR3 size: 14 residues. CDR3 sequence: CASSLFGGLGGYTF. CDR3 sequence (DNA): TGTGCCAGCAGCTTATTTGGGGGGCTCGGAGGCTACACCTTC.

This clonotype was picked up many times. V gene TRBV4-3 combines with J gene TRBJ2-1; 11 bases fit TRBD2. Per germline, CDR1 LGHNA and CDR2 YSLEER. Trimming took 4 bases from V and 0 from J; bases not matched to a gene: 2. This CDR3 spans 16 amino acids. The CDR3 DNA sequence: TGCGCCAGCAGCCTGGGACTAGCGGACTCCTACAATGAGCAGTTCTTC. It yields the protein CASSLGLADSYNEQFF.

This sequence joins TRBV20-1 and TRBJ2-1; D not resolved. This CDR3 is built from 11 residues. V lost 6 bases, J lost 4 bases, and 7 bases lay in between. Germline lookup yields CDR1 DFQATT and CDR2 SNEGSKA (reference sequence). CDR3 sequence (DNA): TGCAGTGCCCACGTTTACAATGAGCAGTTCTTC. Translated: CSAHVYNEQFF.

A few counts support this clonotype. The J gene is TRBJ2-7, the V gene TRBV6-1, with 8 bases identical to TRBD1. J gave up 3 bases and V 8 bases, and 6 bases lay outside the gene matches. Germline CDR1 reads MNHNS; CDR2 reads SASEGT. The CDR3 is made up of 13 amino acids. The CDR3 DNA follows: TGTGCCAGCGGAAAGGACAGGGACTACGAGCAGTACTTC. Encoded protein: CASGKDRDYEQYF.

The V gene is TRBV20-1, the J gene TRBJ2-1; D perhaps matches TRBD2 (6 bases). The V gene's germline CDR1 is DFQATT and CDR2 SNEGSKA (reference sequence). There are 15 residues in the CDR3. The V and J ends lost 3 bases and 5 bases respectively, with 17 bases between them. In DNA form, the CDR3 reads TGCAGTGCTAGTGTCGGACTAAGATTAAACAATGAGCAGTTCTTC. Residues: CSASVGLRLNNEQFF.

This clonotype turned up a few times. The CDR3 DNA reads TGTGCCAGCAGCTCCCCCCGATCCGGAAACATTCAGTACTTC. Residues: CASSSPRSGNIQYF. J is TRBJ2-4 and V is TRBV7-9; D gene ambiguous. CDR1 and CDR2 from the germline V gene are SEHNR and FQNEAQ (reference sequence). This CDR3 contains 14 residues. Trimming pared 4 bases from V and 6 bases from J, leaving 13 bases between.

This chain connects TRBV5-1 to TRBJ2-1, with TRBD1 matching 9 bases. From germline, CDR1 is SGHRS and CDR2 YFSETQ. This CDR3 is 15 amino acids long. V shed 4 bases, J shed 5 bases, and the junction held 7 bases outside the gene matches. CDR3 bases: TGCGCCAGCAGCCCGGGGACAGGGAGGGACAATGAGCAGTTCTTC. Encoded protein: CASSPGTGRDNEQFF.

This clonotype was counted at least ten times. V and J are TRBV12-3 or TRBV12-4 and TRBJ2-7; possibly TRBD1 for D (6 bases). The CDR3 totals 15 residues. The V gene lost 3 bases and the J gene lost 3 bases, with 15 bases spanning the gap. The DNA for the CDR3 is TGTGCCAGCAGTTTGTCCTACAGGGCCAGCTACGAGCAGTACTTC. This sequence encodes CASSLSYRASYEQYF.

This clonotype was seen a few times. J is TRBJ1-1 and V is TRBV4-2, with D tentatively TRBD1 (5 bases). Germline loops: CDR1 LGHNA, CDR2 YNFKEQ. The V end lost 0 bases, the J end lost 4 bases, and 15 bases lay between the germline ends. The CDR3 is 16 amino acids. The CDR3 loop reads CASSQDPDRLSTEAFF. The CDR3 nucleotides are TGTGCCAGCAGCCAAGATCCTGACAGACTGAGCACTGAAGCTTTCTTT.

This rearrangement joins TRBV20-1 to TRBJ2-7, with D unresolved. The CDR3 is 16 amino acids. Trimming cost V 0 bases and J 0 bases, with 15 bases left between them. Germline CDR1 reads DFQATT; CDR2 reads SNEGSKA (reference sequence). The CDR3 region has the DNA TGCAGTGCTAGAGAACGAAGCCGTTTCTCCTCCTACGAGCAGTACTTC. Its protein product is CSARERSRFSSYEQYF.

The CDR3 reads CASSLAREKPQHF. CDR3 DNA: TGTGCCAGCAGCTTAGCGCGGGAAAAGCCCCAGCATTTT. The gene calls are TRBV7-6 and TRBJ1-5, with D unclear. Germline V gene sequence: CDR1 SGHVS, CDR2 FNYEAQ. The ends were cut back, 0 bases at V and 8 bases at J, with 8 bases in the middle. The CDR3 sequence is 13 residues long.

This clonotype showed up just a few times. The J gene is TRBJ1-5, the V gene TRBV24-1; the match to TRBD1 covers 9 bases. CDR1 is KGHDR and CDR2 is SFDVKD in the germline V gene. V lost 9 bases and J lost 5; bases outside the gene matches: 7. CDR3 length: 14 residues. CDR3 residues: CATAGTGLDQPQHF. CDR3 DNA sequence: TGTGCCACCGCCGGGACAGGGCTCGATCAGCCCCAGCATTTT.

This chain connects TRBV3-1 to TRBJ2-7; D is unresolved. This CDR3 contains 14 residues. Germline V CDR1 and CDR2: LGHDT, YNNKEL (reference sequence). The germline V and J ends were trimmed by 0 bases and 2 bases, with 8 bases remaining between them. The DNA for the CDR3 is TGTGCCAGCAGCCAAGATTGGCAGCCCTACGAGCAGTACTTC. It yields the protein CASSQDWQPYEQYF.

This clonotype was seen more than once but under ten times. The V gene is TRBV20-1, the J gene TRBJ2-3; D remains unclear. The V and J ends lost 2 bases and 0 bases respectively, with 12 bases between them. Germline V gene sequence: CDR1 DFQATT, CDR2 SNEGSKA (reference sequence). The CDR3 totals 15 residues. DNA of the CDR3: TGCAGTGCTAGACAAAGAGAATTCAGCACAGATACGCAGTATTTT. Its protein product is CSARQREFSTDTQYF.